One sample yielded the 7 T cell receptor beta chains listed below, sequenced in a study of blood T cell repertoires in COVID-19. Clones were read by immunoSEQ multiplex PCR, and TCRdb kept only the in-frame ones, dropping some. The data contain some 260,000 clones, around 88% of them seen just once; the ten biggest clones take up 6% to 6.5%. Input material: peripheral blood. The receptors here all came from a woman in her 30s with COVID-19, enrolled during active disease.

V gene TRBV6-2 or TRBV6-3 combines with J gene TRBJ1-2; D not resolved. Germline V gives CDR1 MNHEY, CDR2 SVGEGT. The CDR3 has 14 residues. Trimming removed 2 bases from V and 5 bases from J, with 12 bases in between. This CDR3 reads CASSYNTPGYGYTF. In DNA, the CDR3 is TGTGCCAGCAGTTACAACACCCCGGGATATGGCTACACCTTC.

This chain joins TRBV5-1 and TRBJ2-6, with D unresolved. This CDR3 has 17 amino acids. Trimming took 0 bases from V and 0 from J, leaving 10 bases between them. The germline V gene has CDR1 SGHRS and CDR2 YFSETQ. The CDR3 DNA reads as TGCGCCAGCAGCTTGGCACGCGGTTACTCTGGGGCCAACGTCCTGACTTTC. Translation: CASSLARGYSGANVLTF. Combining the CDR3 with reference TRBV5-1 and TRBJ2-6 gives the whole variable domain KAGVTQTPRYLIKTRGQQVTLSCSPISGHRSVSWYQQTPGQGLQFLFEYFSETQRNKGNFPGRFSGRQFSNSRSEMNVSTLELGDSALYLCASSLARGYSGANVLTFGAGSRLTVL.

The chain is built from TRBV19 and TRBJ1-4; 7 bases match TRBD1. Trimming removed 6 bases from V and 8 bases from J; junction bases left unmatched: 9. Looked up from germline, CDR1 is LNHDA and CDR2 is SQIVND (reference sequence). The CDR3 has 14 residues. The CDR3 reads CASRTTGFDEKLFF. CDR3 in DNA: TGTGCCAGTAGAACGACAGGGTTTGACGAAAAACTGTTTTTT. The entire variable domain, with the rest obtained from reference TRBV19 and TRBJ1-4, is as follows: DGGITQSPKYLFRKEGQNVTLSCEQNLNHDAMYWYRQDPGQGLRLIYYSQIVNDFQKGDIAEGYSVSREKKESFPLTVTSAQKNPTAFYLCASRTTGFDEKLFFGSGTQLSVL.

With regard to this clone: One end of the junction does not line up with germline, which may come from a read error. The genes are TRBV11-2 and TRBJ1-5; no definite D call. The CDR3 is made up of 15 amino acids. Germline CDR1 reads SGHAT; CDR2 reads FQNNGV. This chain's CDR3 is CASSLDEADNRPQHF. The DNA for the CDR3 is TGTGCCAGCAGCTTAGATGAGGCGGATAATCGGCCCCAGCATTTT.

The chain is built from TRBV5-6 and TRBJ2-4; the match to TRBD2 covers 11 bases. The CDR3 loop spans 16 amino acids. V shed 4 bases, J shed 7 bases, and the junction held 10 bases outside the gene matches. CDR1 is SGHDT and CDR2 is YYEEEE in the germline V gene. CDR3 protein: CASSVLAGDPGNIQYF. CDR3 bases: TGTGCCAGCAGCGTACTAGCGGGAGACCCCGGGAACATTCAGTACTTC.

This rearrangement joins TRBV6-2 or TRBV6-3 to TRBJ2-7, with D perhaps TRBD1 (6 bases). Trimming left V 0 bases short and J 1 base short, with 13 bases between. The CDR3 is 16 amino acids. From germline, CDR1 is MNHEY and CDR2 SVGEGT. The CDR3 nucleotides are TGTGCCAGCAGTTACTCGGCTACAAGGGGGTCCTACGAGCAGTACGTC. It encodes CASSYSATRGSYEQYV.

The chain has TRBV27 and TRBJ1-4, with D perhaps TRBD1 (6 bases). This CDR3 is built from 15 residues. The germline gives CDR1 MNHEY, CDR2 SMNVEV (reference sequence). V lost 6 bases and J 0 bases, leaving 11 bases between the germline ends. The CDR3 nucleotides read TGTGCCAGCAGGCTACAGGGAACAACTAATGAAAAACTGTTTTTT. Translated: CASRLQGTTNEKLFF.